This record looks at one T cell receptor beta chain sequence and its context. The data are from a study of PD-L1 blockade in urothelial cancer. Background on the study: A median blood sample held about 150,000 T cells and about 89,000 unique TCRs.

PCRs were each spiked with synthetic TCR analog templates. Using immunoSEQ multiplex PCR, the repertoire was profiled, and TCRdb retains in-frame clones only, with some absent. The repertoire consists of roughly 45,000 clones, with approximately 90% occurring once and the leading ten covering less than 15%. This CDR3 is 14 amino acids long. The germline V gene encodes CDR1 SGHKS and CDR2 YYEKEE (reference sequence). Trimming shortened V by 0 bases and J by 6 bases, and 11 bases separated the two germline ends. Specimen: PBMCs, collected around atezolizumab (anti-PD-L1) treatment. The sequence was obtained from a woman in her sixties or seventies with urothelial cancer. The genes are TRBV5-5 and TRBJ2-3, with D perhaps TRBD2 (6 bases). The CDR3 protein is CASSLVPGTDTQYF. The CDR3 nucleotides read TGTGCCAGCAGCTTGGTTCCTGGGACTGATACGCAGTATTTT.